These 23 T cell receptor beta chains share one sample of origin, sequenced in a study of cytomegalovirus exposure and HLA in healthy donors. In the PCR, 60 Vbeta and 13 Jbeta primers were used. TCRdb's table, derived via immunoSEQ multiplex PCR, lists solely in-frame clones and lacks some. The repertoire table contains 100,000 to 150,000 clones. The material sequenced was PBMCs. These receptors were collected from a man between 35 and 55 years old in good health and CMV-seronegative.

The chain couples TRBV27 to TRBJ1-5; 9 bases agree with TRBD1. V was clipped by 7 bases and J by 3 bases; unmatched bases: 4. Germline V gene lookup returns CDR1 MNHEY and CDR2 SMNVEV (reference sequence). The CDR3 is 14 residues long. The chain's CDR3 is CASKGQGYNQPQHF. In DNA form, the CDR3 reads TGTGCCAGCAAAGGACAGGGGTACAATCAGCCCCAGCATTTT.

The V call is TRBV10-3, the J call TRBJ2-5; D perhaps matches TRBD1 (5 bases). Germline CDR1 ENHRY, CDR2 SYGVKD. V was clipped by 0 bases and J by 5 bases, with 19 bases between them. The CDR3 length is 17 residues. CDR3 loop: CAISESGAAPVGETQYF. Written as DNA, the CDR3 is TGTGCCATCAGTGAGTCAGGGGCGGCCCCGGTGGGGGAGACCCAGTACTTC.

The chain recombines TRBV5-4 with TRBJ1-3, with D uncertain. CDR3 length: 16 amino acids. V was trimmed by 4 bases and J by 0 bases, leaving 14 bases between them. CDR1 is SGHNT and CDR2 is YYREEE in the germline V gene (reference sequence). The CDR3 DNA follows: TGTGCCAGCAGCCGACACGACGGCCGCTCTGGAAACACCATATATTTT. The encoded protein is CASSRHDGRSGNTIYF.

The chain joins TRBV7-2 to TRBJ2-3; D is perhaps TRBD2 (6 bases). V lost 6 bases to trimming and J lost 2 bases, with 9 bases between them. CDR1 SGHTA and CDR2 FQGNSA come from the germline V gene. The CDR3 covers 13 residues. The CDR3 sequence is CASSRRVTDTQYF. CDR3 nucleotides: TGTGCCAGCAGTCGGAGGGTCACAGATACGCAGTATTTT.

V usage is TRBV29-1 and J usage is TRBJ2-3; D gene ambiguous. Germline CDR1 is SQVTM and CDR2 is ANQGSEA. There are 10 residues in the CDR3. Between the trimmed V and J ends, which lost 4 bases and 5 bases, there was a span of 4 bases. DNA for the CDR3: TGCAGCGTTGGTATAGATACGCAGTATTTT. This translates into CSVGIDTQYF.

V and J are TRBV4-2 and TRBJ2-7, with D maybe TRBD2 (6 bases). In germline, CDR1 is LGHNA, CDR2 YNFKEQ. The CDR3 has 15 residues. V was pared by 0 bases and J by 7 bases, with 16 bases between. The CDR3 spells CASSQDLARPLEQYF. The CDR3 nucleotides are TGTGCCAGCAGCCAAGATCTAGCGAGGCCCTTGGAGCAGTACTTC.

The J gene is TRBJ2-5, the V gene TRBV21-1; the table's D gene call, TRBD1, was not cross checked with the DNA. TRBV21-1 is a recognized pseudogene. The length of the CDR3 is 13 residues. CDR3 sequence reads: CASSNGTQETQYF. The DNA of the CDR3 is TGTGCCAGCAGCAACGGGACACAAGAGACCCAGTACTTC.

This chain uses TRBV5-1 with TRBJ2-7, with 7 bases that match TRBD1. Trimming removed 0 bases from V and 3 bases from J; junction bases left unmatched: 12. Looked up from germline, CDR1 is SGHRS and CDR2 is YFSETQ. This CDR3 comprises 17 residues. Here the CDR3 DNA reads TGCGCCAGCAGCTTGGGGCCGACAGGGAGTACCCTCTACGAGCAGTACTTC. Translating it yields CASSLGPTGSTLYEQYF.

This rearrangement joins TRBV6-5 to TRBJ2-7, with 10 bases lining up with TRBD1. Looked up from germline, CDR1 is MNHEY and CDR2 is SVGAGI. V shed 6 bases, J shed 0 bases, and the junction held 5 bases outside the gene matches. The CDR3 is 15 amino acids. DNA for the CDR3: TGTGCCAGCAGGTACCGGGACAGGGGCTCCTACGAGCAGTACTTC. Translated, it gives CASRYRDRGSYEQYF.

The chain joins TRBV11-3 to TRBJ2-7, with 7 bases that match TRBD2. J lost 6 bases, V lost 3 bases, and 11 bases had no gene match. The CDR3 has 15 residues. Germline CDR1 reads SGHNT; CDR2 reads YENEEA. DNA for the CDR3: TGTGCCAGCAGCTTCACCTTCATCGGGGGGAGCGAGCAGTACTTC. This gives the protein CASSFTFIGGSEQYF.

CDR3 bases: TGTGCCAGCAATGGCAATAACTATGGCTACACCTTC. Encoded protein: CASNGNNYGYTF. The genes are TRBV25-1 and TRBJ1-2; no firm D call. This CDR3 is 12 amino acids long. V dropped 7 bases and J dropped 1 base, with 7 bases sitting between them. Germline values: CDR1 MGHDK, CDR2 SYGVNS.

In DNA, the CDR3 is TGTGCCAGCAGCTGGTACATGTCCGCCTCGTATGGCTACACCTTC. Translation gives CASSWYMSASYGYTF. The chain uses TRBV7-2 and TRBJ1-2; no reliable D call. This CDR3 spans 15 amino acids. Trimming took off 4 bases at V and 5 bases at J, with 17 bases between the two ends. CDR1 is SGHTA and CDR2 is FQGNSA in the germline V gene. The full variable domain, completed using reference TRBV7-2 and TRBJ1-2, is GAGVSQSPSNKVTEKGKDVELRCDPISGHTALYWYRQSLGQGLEFLIYFQGNSAPDKSGLPSDRFSAERTGGSVSTLTIQRTQQEDSAVYLCASSWYMSASYGYTFGSGTRLTVV.

The CDR3 region is CASSSSKPTEAFF. CDR3 coding DNA: TGTGCCAGCAGCTCGTCCAAGCCCACTGAAGCTTTCTTT. The chain links TRBV7-2 to TRBJ1-1; D not resolved. CDR3 size: 13 residues. From germline, CDR1 is SGHTA and CDR2 FQGNSA. The V gene lost 4 bases and the J gene lost 4 bases, with 10 bases spanning the gap.

The V and J genes are TRBV28 and TRBJ2-1; D may be TRBD2 (6 bases). Trimming cost V 6 bases and J 8 bases, with 20 bases left between them. The germline V gene has CDR1 MDHEN and CDR2 SYDVKM. This CDR3 contains 15 residues. The CDR3 region is CASSPWLRRVDEQFF. DNA of the CDR3: TGTGCCAGCAGCCCCTGGCTAAGGAGGGTAGATGAGCAGTTCTTC.

This sequence joins TRBV30 and TRBJ2-1, with D hard to call. The CDR3 is made up of 12 amino acids. Germline-derived CDR1 and CDR2 are GTSNPN and SVGIG (reference sequence). V dropped 1 base and J dropped 3 bases, with 4 bases sitting between them. CDR3 bases: TGTGCCTGGAGTGACAGCTACAATGAGCAGTTCTTC. Translation: CAWSDSYNEQFF.

Here the CDR3 DNA reads TGTGCCACCAGCAGAGATTTCATGACTAGCGGGAGTGGTGAGCAGTTCTTC. Amino acid sequence: CATSRDFMTSGSGEQFF. This sequence joins TRBV15 and TRBJ2-1; 12 nucleotides align to TRBD2. This CDR3 comprises 17 residues. Germline V gene data show CDR1 as LNHNV and CDR2 as YYDKDF (reference sequence). J lost 9 bases, V lost 0 bases, and 9 bases had no gene match. The whole variable domain, remainder taken from reference TRBV15 and TRBJ2-1, is DAMVIQNPRYQVTQFGKPVTLSCSQTLNHNVMYWYQQKSSQAPKLLFHYYDKDFNNEADTPDNFQSRRPNTSFCFLDIRSPGLGDTAMYLCATSRDFMTSGSGEQFFGPGTRLTVL.

V is TRBV30 and J is TRBJ2-2; D possibly corresponds to TRBD2 (6 bases). The CDR3 consists of 15 residues. Germline CDR1 reads GTSNPN; CDR2 reads SVGIG (reference sequence). V dropped 0 bases and J dropped 4 bases, with 12 bases sitting between them. CDR3 in DNA: TGTGCCTGGAGTGTATTTGGGGGGAGCACCGGGGAGCTGTTTTTT. This sequence encodes CAWSVFGGSTGELFF.

J is TRBJ1-4 and V is TRBV6-1; 8 bases fit TRBD1. This CDR3 comprises 15 residues. V was clipped by 3 bases and J by 7 bases; unmatched bases: 7. Germline V lookup: CDR1 MNHNS, CDR2 SASEGT. Here the CDR3 reads CASSDGQGAREKLFF. The CDR3 bases are TGTGCCAGCAGTGATGGTCAGGGGGCACGTGAAAAACTGTTTTTT.

J is TRBJ2-5 and V is TRBV9; 7 nucleotides line up with TRBD2. The CDR3 loop spans 16 amino acids. V lost 4 bases and J lost 4; bases outside the gene matches: 13. CDR1 SGDLS and CDR2 YYNGEE come from the germline V gene. The CDR3 region is CASSPRLSSGSETQYF. CDR3 nucleotides: TGTGCCAGCAGCCCCCGGTTAAGTAGCGGGTCAGAGACCCAGTACTTC.

This chain uses TRBV6-5 with TRBJ2-7; TRBD2 is a possible D gene (6 bases). Germline values: CDR1 MNHEY, CDR2 SVGAGI. This CDR3 has 16 amino acids. The germline V and J ends were trimmed by 4 bases and 5 bases, with 21 bases remaining between them. The CDR3 spells CASSSPSVGSIHEQYF. The CDR3 region has the DNA TGTGCCAGCAGTTCTCCGTCGGTCGGGAGCATCCACGAGCAGTACTTC.

The chain combines TRBV6-1 with TRBJ2-3; 10 nucleotides match TRBD2. V dropped 2 bases and J dropped 11; count of bases not matched to a gene: 4. The length of the CDR3 is 13 residues. Germline V CDR1 and CDR2: MNHNS, SASEGT. The CDR3 bases are TGTGCCAGCAGTGAACGACTAGCGGGCGAGCAGTATTTT. Its protein product is CASSERLAGEQYF.

The J gene is TRBJ1-2, the V gene TRBV6-1; 9 positions match TRBD1. The CDR3 covers 14 residues. Losses at the gene ends were 5 bases for V and 4 bases for J; bases not matched to a gene: 5. Germline CDR1 is MNHNS and CDR2 is SASEGT. The CDR3 DNA is TGTGCCAGCAGTACCCGGGACAGGGTCTATGGCTACACCTTC. Translating gives CASSTRDRVYGYTF.

The chain employs TRBV4-3 and TRBJ2-3; 9 bases match TRBD2. The CDR3 covers 18 residues. Trimming removed 2 bases from V and 3 bases from J; junction bases left unmatched: 12. Germline V CDR1 and CDR2: LGHNA, YSLEER. The CDR3 here is CASSQWLVGTSGTDTQYF. The CDR3 DNA follows: TGCGCCAGCAGCCAATGGTTGGTGGGAACTAGCGGGACAGATACGCAGTATTTT.